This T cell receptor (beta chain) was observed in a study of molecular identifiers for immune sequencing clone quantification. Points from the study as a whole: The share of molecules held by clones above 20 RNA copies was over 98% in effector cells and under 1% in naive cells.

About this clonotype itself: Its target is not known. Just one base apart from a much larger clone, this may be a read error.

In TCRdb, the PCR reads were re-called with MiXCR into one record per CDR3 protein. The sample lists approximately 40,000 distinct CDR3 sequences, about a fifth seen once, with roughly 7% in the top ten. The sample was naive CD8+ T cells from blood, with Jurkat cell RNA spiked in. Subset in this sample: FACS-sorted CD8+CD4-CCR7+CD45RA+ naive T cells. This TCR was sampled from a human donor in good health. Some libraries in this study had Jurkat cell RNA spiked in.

CDR3: CASREDRGLREKLYF. The CDR3 DNA follows: TGTGCCAGCAGGGAAGACAGAGGTCTGCGTGAAAAACTGTATTTT. V usage is TRBV7-8 and J usage is TRBJ1-4; TRBD1 might be the D (5 bases). Germline V lookup: CDR1 SGHVS, CDR2 FQNEAQ. This CDR3 has 15 amino acids.